These 23 T cell receptor beta chains originate from one sample sequenced in a study of T cells of healthy individuals. Via MiXCR, TCRdb re-called the 5' RACE reads, giving one row per CDR3 protein. The sample yields tens of thousands of distinct CDR3 sequences, around 16% seen once. Source of these receptors: a human donor in good health.

Regarding this clonotype: A clone one base away is much larger, so this may be a read error. J is TRBJ1-2 and V is TRBV20-1; the D gene is possibly TRBD1 (6 bases). CDR3 length equals 12 residues. From germline, CDR1 is DFQATT and CDR2 SNEGSKA (reference sequence). The CDR3 coding sequence is TGCAGAGCCAGAGAGAACAGGGCGACCTACACCTTC. Translation: CRARENRATYTF.

This clonotype was recorded at least ten times. The CDR3 DNA sequence: TGTGCCAGTACCCAACAGGGAGATCAGCCCCAGCATTTT. Translating gives CASTQQGDQPQHF. The rearrangement uses TRBV19 and TRBJ1-5, with a possible D match to TRBD1 (6 bases). The CDR3 length is 13 residues. From germline, CDR1 is LNHDA and CDR2 SQIVND (reference sequence). V lost 7 bases, J lost 5 bases, and 12 bases lay in between. The variable domain in full, with the rest retrieved from reference TRBV19 and TRBJ1-5, is DGGITQSPKYLFRKEGQNVTLSCEQNLNHDAMYWYRQDPGQGLRLIYYSQIVNDFQKGDIAEGYSVSREKKESFPLTVTSAQKNPTAFYLCASTQQGDQPQHFGDGTRLSIL.

This clonotype was observed many times. The chain uses TRBV28 and TRBJ1-6, with D hard to call. Trimming pared 3 bases from V and 6 bases from J, leaving 9 bases between. The CDR3 is 14 amino acids. CDR1 and CDR2 from the germline V gene are MDHEN and SYDVKM. The DNA of the CDR3 is TGTGCCAGCAGTTTGAAGACACTTAATTCACCCCTCCACTTT. Encoded protein: CASSLKTLNSPLHF.

V usage is TRBV7-2 and J usage is TRBJ2-7, with D possibly TRBD2 on 5 matching bases. V gave up 1 base and J gave up 2 bases, with 9 bases separating them. Germline CDR1 reads SGHTA; CDR2 reads FQGNSA. The CDR3 runs 14 residues. The DNA of the CDR3 is TGTGCCAGCAGCTTAGTCGAGGGAGCCTACGAGCAGTACTTC. Residues: CASSLVEGAYEQYF. The full variable domain, its missing parts supplied by reference TRBV7-2 and TRBJ2-7, is GAGVSQSPSNKVTEKGKDVELRCDPISGHTALYWYRQSLGQGLEFLIYFQGNSAPDKSGLPSDRFSAERTGGSVSTLTIQRTQQEDSAVYLCASSLVEGAYEQYFGPGTRLTVT.

Here the CDR3 reads CASSLVSGKGANGELFF. The CDR3 bases are TGTGCCAGCAGCTTGGTGTCCGGGAAGGGGGCGAACGGGGAGCTGTTTTTT. This chain links TRBV5-4 with TRBJ2-2; 7 bases map to TRBD1. J was trimmed by 7 bases and V by 0 bases; bases with no gene match: 12. CDR1 is SGHNT and CDR2 is YYREEE in the germline V gene (reference sequence). This CDR3 has 17 amino acids.

The rearrangement links TRBV7-2 to TRBJ2-7; no firm D call. Deletions cut 1 base from V and 4 bases from J, with 11 bases between. Germline V CDR1 and CDR2: SGHTA, FQGNSA. The CDR3 has 14 residues. In nucleotides, the CDR3 is TGTGCCAGCAGCTTAGATGATTACGTTTACGAGCAGTACTTC. It yields the protein CASSLDDYVYEQYF.

This clonotype was seen repeatedly, ten times or more. The J gene is TRBJ2-6, the V gene TRBV7-9; D ambiguous. CDR1 is SEHNR and CDR2 is FQNEAQ in the germline V gene (reference sequence). The CDR3 length is 18 residues. V was pared by 2 bases and J by 3 bases, with 17 bases between. The CDR3 coding sequence is TGTGCCAGCAGCTTACCGGCCGGCGATACGGGTGGGGCCAACGTCCTGACTTTC. Protein: CASSLPAGDTGGANVLTF.

There are a few counts of this clonotype. The V gene is TRBV29-1, the J gene TRBJ1-2; D remains ambiguous. This CDR3 comprises 8 residues. The germline gives CDR1 SQVTM, CDR2 ANQGSEA. The V and J ends lost 6 bases and 10 bases respectively, with 6 bases between them. For the CDR3, the DNA is TGCAGCGTGGAGGTCTACACCTTC. This encodes CSVEVYTF.

This clonotype was detected many times. The CDR3 sequence: CAWSVWGDGYTF. The CDR3 nucleotides read TGTGCCTGGAGTGTATGGGGAGATGGCTACACCTTC. The J gene is TRBJ1-2, the V gene TRBV30; D remains unclear. The CDR3 consists of 12 residues. Trimming took 0 bases from V and 6 from J, leaving 8 bases between them. CDR1 and CDR2 (germline): GTSNPN, SVGIG (reference sequence). Full variable domain (remainder filled in from reference TRBV30 and TRBJ1-2): SQTIHQWPATLVQPVGSPLSLECTVEGTSNPNLYWYRQAAGRGLQLLFYSVGIGQISSEVPQNLSASRPQDRQFILSSKKLLLSDSGFYLCAWSVWGDGYTFGSGTRLTVV.

This clonotype was detected ten times or more. The V call is TRBV6-2 or TRBV6-3, the J call TRBJ2-6, with D possibly being TRBD2 (6 bases). Germline CDR1 MNHEY, CDR2 SVGEGT. Trimming cost V 7 bases and J 0 bases, with 19 bases left between them. This CDR3 comprises 18 residues. CDR3 sequence (DNA): TGTGCCAGCACCCCCGTGGGGGGTCAGAGCTCTGGGGCCAACGTCCTGACTTTC. This translates into CASTPVGGQSSGANVLTF.

V is TRBV29-1 and J is TRBJ2-7; D assignment may be TRBD1 or TRBD2 (7 bases each). CDR3 size: 14 residues. Germline V gene lookup returns CDR1 SQVTM and CDR2 ANQGSEA. Between the trimmed V and J ends, which lost 6 bases and 5 bases, there was a span of 20 bases. CDR3 in DNA: TGCAGCGTCCAGGGGTGGGAGGGGGCCCACGAGCAGTACTTC. Translated: CSVQGWEGAHEQYF.

This chain connects TRBV7-9 to TRBJ1-1, with no clear D. The CDR3 extends over 11 amino acids. Looked up from germline, CDR1 is SEHNR and CDR2 is FQNEAQ (reference sequence). Deletions cut 5 bases from V and 11 bases from J, with 12 bases between. The chain's CDR3 is CASSTRQVAFF. The DNA of the CDR3 is TGTGCCAGCAGCACCCGGCAGGTGGCTTTCTTT.

About this clonotype: This may be a read error: a much more frequent sequence differs by one nucleotide. This chain connects TRBV20-1 to TRBJ2-5; 12 bases align to TRBD1. Germline loops: CDR1 DFQATT, CDR2 SNEGSKA (reference sequence). This CDR3 is built from 13 residues. Trimming at V came to 3 bases and at J to 11 bases, leaving 7 bases not matched to a gene. Here the CDR3 reads CSASWDRGHEQYF. The CDR3 DNA sequence: TGCAGTGCTAGTTGGGACAGGGGGCATGAGCAGTACTTC.

This clonotype was seen a few times. The chain uses TRBV20-1 and TRBJ2-1; 7 bases are a match to TRBD2. V lost 6 bases to trimming and J lost 7 bases; unmatched junction nucleotides: 9. The CDR3 consists of 13 residues. Germline CDR1 and CDR2: DFQATT and SNEGSKA (reference sequence). CDR3 sequence reads: CSAWGGSKNEQFF. The CDR3 DNA reads TGCAGTGCATGGGGGGGAAGTAAAAATGAGCAGTTCTTC.

V and J are TRBV6-2 or TRBV6-3 and TRBJ2-7, with 14 bases aligning to TRBD2. Germline assignment: CDR1 MNHEY and CDR2 SVGEGT. Trimming removed 5 bases from V and 3 bases from J; junction bases left unmatched: 3. This CDR3 contains 15 residues. The CDR3 DNA reads as TGTGCCAGCAGTGCGACTAGCGGGAGGGTCTACGAGCAGTACTTC. This codes for CASSATSGRVYEQYF.

This clonotype came up many times. The chain is built from TRBV20-1 and TRBJ1-5, with TRBD1 identical over 7 bases. Germline lookup yields CDR1 DFQATT and CDR2 SNEGSKA (reference sequence). Unmatched junction bases numbered 10, after V lost 5 bases and J lost 3 bases. The CDR3 loop spans 15 amino acids. The CDR3 coding sequence is TGCAGTGCTCAGGGTCCGGGACAGCTCAATCAGCCCCAGCATTTT. This encodes CSAQGPGQLNQPQHF.

This clonotype was observed a handful of times. The genes are TRBV20-1 and TRBJ1-2; D not resolved. The germline V gene has CDR1 DFQATT and CDR2 SNEGSKA (reference sequence). The CDR3 has 11 residues. V lost 0 bases, J lost 7 bases, and 6 bases lay in between. The CDR3 nucleotides are TGCAGTGCTAGAGATACTCCTGGCTACACCTTC. It translates to CSARDTPGYTF.

This clonotype was recorded at least ten times. J is TRBJ2-7 and V is TRBV19, with a weak D call TRBD2 (6 bases). Between the trimmed V and J ends, which lost 2 bases and 0 bases, there was a span of 11 bases. The CDR3 totals 15 residues. Per germline, CDR1 LNHDA and CDR2 SQIVND (reference sequence). The CDR3 loop reads CASSIPGLSSYEQYF. CDR3 coding DNA: TGTGCCAGTAGTATACCGGGACTTAGCTCCTACGAGCAGTACTTC.

In this sample, this clonotype turned up many times. The chain joins TRBV4-1 to TRBJ2-4; D is undetermined. This CDR3 is built from 14 residues. The germline gives CDR1 MGHRA, CDR2 YSYEKL. V gave up 4 bases and J gave up 7 bases, with 14 bases separating them. For the CDR3, the DNA is TGCGCCAGCAGCCTCTCTTTGCGGTCCAACATTCAGTACTTC. It yields the protein CASSLSLRSNIQYF.

The rearrangement links TRBV30 to TRBJ2-2; D gene uncertain. This CDR3 is built from 11 residues. Looked up from germline, CDR1 is GTSNPN and CDR2 is SVGIG (reference sequence). V lost 2 bases and J 6 bases, leaving 4 bases between the germline ends. The CDR3 loop is CAWSYAGELFF. CDR3 nucleotides: TGTGCCTGGAGTTATGCCGGGGAGCTGTTTTTT.

In this sample, this clonotype turned up many times. The V and J genes are TRBV10-1 and TRBJ1-3, with D unresolved. The V and J ends lost 2 bases and 0 bases respectively, with 5 bases between them. The germline V gene encodes CDR1 WNHNN and CDR2 SYGVQD (reference sequence). This CDR3 has 14 residues. The CDR3 DNA is TGCGCCAGCAGTGAGGAGGGCTCTGGAAACACCATATATTTT. Protein product: CASSEEGSGNTIYF.

This clonotype was seen a handful of times. The V gene is TRBV3-1, the J gene TRBJ2-7, with no clear D. Germline CDR1 is LGHDT and CDR2 is YNNKEL (reference sequence). Between the trimmed V and J ends, which lost 1 base and 4 bases, there was a span of 5 bases. This CDR3 contains 12 residues. The CDR3 DNA reads as TGTGCCAGCAGCCAAGGAGCGTACGAGCAGTACTTC. Its protein is CASSQGAYEQYF.

This clonotype was recorded many times. CDR3 sequence reads: CASSLRGGGDTQYF. In nucleotides, the CDR3 is TGTGCCAGCAGCTTGCGGGGGGGGGGAGATACGCAGTATTTT. The rearrangement links TRBV5-5 to TRBJ2-3, with 8 bases matching TRBD2. CDR1 is SGHKS and CDR2 is YYEKEE in the germline V gene (reference sequence). V gave up 1 base and J gave up 5 bases; unmatched junction bases: 3. The CDR3 sequence is 14 residues long.